One and the same sample provided the 26 T cell receptor beta chains below, sequenced in a study of Ad26.COV2.S vaccination and SARS-CoV-2 variants. Treatment in this sample: around 19 received Ad26.COV2.S at low or high dose, single or two shots; roughly five received placebo; per-sample allocation not given. Sampling was done on day 63 after the first vaccine or placebo injection. The method was immunoSEQ multiplex PCR; TCRdb's version includes in-frame clones alone and lacks a portion of them. The data show 440,000 or so clones, approximately 92% seen once. This sample comprised peripheral blood, obtained in a trial of Ad26.COV2.S vaccine versus placebo. The receptors derive from a person aged 18-65 years who received the Ad26.COV2.S COVID-19 vaccine or a placebo.

This clone was observed a single time. Written as DNA, the CDR3 is TGTGCCAGCAGTTGGGCCGGGACATTATATCAGCCCCAGCATTTT. Protein sequence: CASSWAGTLYQPQHF. The V call is TRBV28, the J call TRBJ1-5; TRBD1 is a possible D gene (6 bases). Between the trimmed V and J ends, which lost 4 bases and 5 bases, there was a span of 15 bases. CDR1 is MDHEN and CDR2 is SYDVKM in the germline V gene. The CDR3 contains 15 residues.

The genes are TRBV4-3 and TRBJ1-2; the D is unclear. V lost 0 bases and J 8 bases, leaving 19 bases between the germline ends. Germline loops: CDR1 LGHNA, CDR2 YSLEER. The CDR3 consists of 16 residues. The CDR3 loop is CASSQDPSSSSAGYTF. CDR3 DNA sequence: TGCGCCAGCAGCCAAGATCCCTCCTCAAGTTCCGCCGGCTACACCTTC.

The chain employs TRBV27 and TRBJ2-7; D gene uncertain. This CDR3 is 15 amino acids long. The germline V gene has CDR1 MNHEY and CDR2 SMNVEV (reference sequence). With 3 bases removed from V and 2 bases from J, the gap between germline ends came to 14 bases. CDR3 DNA: TGTGCCAGCAGTTTGGGCCTGGGCAGGCCCTACGAGCAGTACTTC. Its protein product is CASSLGLGRPYEQYF.

CDR3 nucleotides: TGTGCCAGCAGCCAGGTGACAGGGGAGCGGCTCAATGAGCAGTTCTTC. The encoded protein is CASSQVTGERLNEQFF. The chain employs TRBV11-2 and TRBJ2-1, with TRBD1 matching over 8 bases. V lost 5 bases and J lost 6; bases outside the gene matches: 12. The CDR3 covers 16 residues. CDR1 and CDR2 from the germline V gene are SGHAT and FQNNGV.

The rearrangement joins TRBV27 to TRBJ1-1; D is unresolved. Germline lookup yields CDR1 MNHEY and CDR2 SMNVEV (reference sequence). This CDR3 spans 13 amino acids. V was clipped by 2 bases and J by 3 bases, with 7 bases between them. CDR3: CASSLMGYTEAFF. In nucleotides, the CDR3 is TGTGCCAGCAGTTTAATGGGGTACACTGAAGCTTTCTTT.

This clone was counted between two and nine times. V and J are TRBV7-2 and TRBJ1-3; the D gene is possibly TRBD1 (6 bases). Germline CDR1 is SGHTA and CDR2 is FQGNSA. The CDR3 is 16 residues long. With 5 bases removed from V and 0 bases from J, the gap between germline ends came to 14 bases. The CDR3 loop is CASSARGGSSGNTIYF. CDR3 nucleotide sequence: TGTGCCAGCAGCGCCCGAGGGGGGAGCTCTGGAAACACCATATATTTT.

This chain joins TRBV4-3 and TRBJ2-7; D may match TRBD1 or TRBD2 (5 bases each). Germline V CDR1 and CDR2: LGHNA, YSLEER. The CDR3 is 16 residues long. The germline V and J ends were trimmed by 1 base and 7 bases, with 20 bases remaining between them. In DNA form, the CDR3 reads TGCGCCAGCAGCCAAGTGTTGGGGGTAGTGTCGAGGGAGCAGTACTTC. The encoded protein is CASSQVLGVVSREQYF.

This clone came up once. V gene TRBV6-5 combines with J gene TRBJ2-7, with 8 bases aligning to TRBD1. CDR3 length: 15 amino acids. With 2 bases clipped from V and 2 bases from J, the junction kept 5 bases outside the gene matches. In germline, CDR1 is MNHEY, CDR2 SVGAGI. CDR3 region: CASSYTGTGPYEQYF. The CDR3 DNA sequence: TGTGCCAGCAGTTACACCGGGACAGGACCCTACGAGCAGTACTTC.

V usage is TRBV7-2 and J usage is TRBJ2-7, with 8 bases matching TRBD1. Trimming cost V 5 bases and J 1 base; bases outside gene matches: 7. The CDR3 is made up of 15 amino acids. Germline CDR1 SGHTA, CDR2 FQGNSA. This CDR3 is CASSPPRQGSYEQYF. Written as DNA, the CDR3 is TGTGCCAGCAGCCCCCCGAGACAGGGGTCCTACGAGCAGTACTTC.

A word on this clone: It is unclear where the CDR3 begins or ends on the DNA, so no DNA is shown, and the CDR3 is as TCRdb lists it. The chain couples TRBV21-1 to TRBJ1-4. TRBV21-1 is labeled a pseudogene. The length of the CDR3 is 17 amino acids, counting both ends. CDR3 loop: CASSKSWGVGTNEKLFF.

V and J are TRBV5-1 and TRBJ1-5; D remains unclear. Germline values: CDR1 SGHRS, CDR2 YFSETQ. CDR3 length: 14 residues. V was cut by 0 bases and J by 7 bases, with 11 bases left in between. CDR3 region: CASSLEGTWQPQHF. CDR3 DNA: TGCGCCAGCAGCTTGGAGGGCACTTGGCAGCCCCAGCATTTT.

V and J are TRBV27 and TRBJ1-1; the match to TRBD1 covers 9 bases. V gave up 2 bases and J gave up 6 bases; unmatched junction bases: 4. Looked up from germline, CDR1 is MNHEY and CDR2 is SMNVEV (reference sequence). The CDR3 runs 14 residues. This CDR3 is CASSLMDRGSEAFF. As DNA, the CDR3 is TGTGCCAGCAGTTTAATGGACAGGGGATCTGAAGCTTTCTTT.

V is TRBV9 and J is TRBJ2-6; D perhaps matches TRBD2 (5 bases). Germline CDR1 and CDR2: SGDLS and YYNGEE. With 4 bases removed from V and 4 bases from J, the gap between germline ends came to 9 bases. The CDR3 runs to 14 residues. CDR3 region: CASSPQRGANVLTF. CDR3 bases: TGTGCCAGCAGCCCCCAGCGGGGGGCCAACGTCCTGACTTTC.

This chain links TRBV28 with TRBJ1-1; the D is unclear. Germline CDR1 is MDHEN and CDR2 is SYDVKM. This CDR3 is 9 amino acids long. Trimming took off 9 bases at V and 8 bases at J, with 7 bases between the two ends. The chain's CDR3 is CARKSEAFF. The DNA for the CDR3 is TGTGCCAGAAAATCAGAAGCTTTCTTT.

DNA of the CDR3: TGTGCCAGCAGTTCCGCAGGGACAGGGGAAGAGACCCAGTACTTC. Its translation is CASSSAGTGEETQYF. V usage is TRBV27 and J usage is TRBJ2-5; the match to TRBD1 covers 10 bases. This CDR3 has 15 residues. The V gene end was trimmed by 4 bases and the J gene end by 3 bases; junction bases not matched to a gene: 5. Germline assignment: CDR1 MNHEY and CDR2 SMNVEV (reference sequence).

The chain has TRBV2 and TRBJ2-2, with TRBD2 matching 11 bases. Trimming took 6 bases from V and 5 from J; bases not matched to a gene: 5. The CDR3 is made up of 15 amino acids. CDR1 is SNHLY and CDR2 is FYNNEI in the germline V gene. CDR3: CASSLAGGRTGELFF. In nucleotides, the CDR3 is TGTGCCAGCAGCTTAGCGGGGGGGCGGACCGGGGAGCTGTTTTTT.

This chain links TRBV19 with TRBJ1-4; TRBD1 might be the D (6 bases). This CDR3 is 13 amino acids long. Looked up from germline, CDR1 is LNHDA and CDR2 is SQIVND (reference sequence). Trimming took off 10 bases at V and 8 bases at J, with 17 bases between the two ends. CDR3 sequence reads: CATQGIRREKLFF. Here the CDR3 DNA reads TGTGCCACCCAGGGGATCCGGCGGGAAAAACTGTTTTTT.

V is TRBV28 and J is TRBJ2-1, with D possibly matching TRBD1 (6 bases). CDR3 length: 14 residues. Trimming took off 1 base at V and 6 bases at J, with 10 bases between the two ends. Germline lookup yields CDR1 MDHEN and CDR2 SYDVKM. CDR3 loop: CASSLSVQGNEQFF. In nucleotides, the CDR3 is TGTGCCAGCAGTTTATCGGTACAGGGCAATGAGCAGTTCTTC.

This sequence joins TRBV5-5 and TRBJ1-1; D gene unclear. The CDR3 has 14 amino acids. Germline values: CDR1 SGHKS, CDR2 YYEKEE (reference sequence). The V gene lost 6 bases and the J gene lost 0 bases, with 12 bases spanning the gap. CDR3 nucleotide sequence: TGTGCCAGCACCCCGGTCGGGGTGAACACTGAAGCTTTCTTT. Protein: CASTPVGVNTEAFF.

The V and J genes are TRBV5-4 and TRBJ2-5; D ambiguous. With 3 bases removed from V and 1 base from J, the gap between germline ends came to 4 bases. The CDR3 is 12 amino acids. Germline lookup yields CDR1 SGHNT and CDR2 YYREEE (reference sequence). The CDR3 here is CASSSTQETQYF. The CDR3 DNA sequence: TGTGCCAGCAGCTCGACCCAAGAGACCCAGTACTTC.

This clone has just one count. The rearrangement joins TRBV9 to TRBJ2-2; possible D gene TRBD2, 6 bases. The length of the CDR3 is 18 residues. In germline, CDR1 is SGDLS, CDR2 YYNGEE. Trimming took off 0 bases at V and 2 bases at J, with 17 bases between the two ends. The CDR3 sequence: CASSVGLLRGRNTGELFF. The DNA for the CDR3 is TGTGCCAGCAGCGTAGGACTTCTTCGGGGGAGAAACACCGGGGAGCTGTTTTTT.

The chain recombines TRBV3-1 (or the pseudogene TRBV3-2) with TRBJ2-5, with unresolved D. From germline, CDR1 is LGHDT and CDR2 YNNKEL (reference sequence). Trimming removed 0 bases from V and 5 bases from J, with 13 bases in between. The length of the CDR3 is 15 residues. In DNA form, the CDR3 reads TGTGCCAGCAGCCAAGAGGGCCTGGCCCCGGAGACCCAGTACTTC. Protein sequence: CASSQEGLAPETQYF.

This clone was picked up one time. The chain recombines TRBV28 with TRBJ2-3; D gene ambiguous. The ends were cut back, 3 bases at V and 6 bases at J, with 10 bases in the middle. CDR3 length: 13 residues. Germline V lookup: CDR1 MDHEN, CDR2 SYDVKM. In DNA form, the CDR3 reads TGTGCCAGCAGTTTTTACAGTCAGGATACGCAGTATTTT. As protein: CASSFYSQDTQYF.

The chain uses TRBV28 and TRBJ1-3; D call uncertain. V lost 4 bases and J 1 base, leaving 11 bases between the germline ends. Germline loops: CDR1 MDHEN, CDR2 SYDVKM. There are 15 residues in the CDR3. The CDR3 loop is CASSSLVGSGNTIYF. Here the CDR3 DNA reads TGTGCCAGCAGTTCGCTGGTTGGATCTGGAAACACCATATATTTT.

The rearrangement links TRBV29-1 to TRBJ2-7; D unclear. The CDR3 loop spans 13 amino acids. The V end lost 7 bases, the J end lost 2 bases, and 15 bases lay between the germline ends. Germline CDR1 reads SQVTM; CDR2 reads ANQGSEA. Here the CDR3 reads CSAETDHPYEQYF. In DNA, the CDR3 is TGCAGCGCTGAGACGGATCACCCCTACGAGCAGTACTTC.

The gene calls are TRBV7-9 and TRBJ2-1; D uncertain. Trimming took 5 bases from V and 2 from J, leaving 13 bases between them. This CDR3 contains 15 residues. The V gene's germline CDR1 is SEHNR and CDR2 FQNEAQ (reference sequence). CDR3 nucleotide sequence: TGTGCCAGCAGCCCCAGACAAGGGCCCTACAATGAGCAGTTCTTC. This encodes CASSPRQGPYNEQFF.